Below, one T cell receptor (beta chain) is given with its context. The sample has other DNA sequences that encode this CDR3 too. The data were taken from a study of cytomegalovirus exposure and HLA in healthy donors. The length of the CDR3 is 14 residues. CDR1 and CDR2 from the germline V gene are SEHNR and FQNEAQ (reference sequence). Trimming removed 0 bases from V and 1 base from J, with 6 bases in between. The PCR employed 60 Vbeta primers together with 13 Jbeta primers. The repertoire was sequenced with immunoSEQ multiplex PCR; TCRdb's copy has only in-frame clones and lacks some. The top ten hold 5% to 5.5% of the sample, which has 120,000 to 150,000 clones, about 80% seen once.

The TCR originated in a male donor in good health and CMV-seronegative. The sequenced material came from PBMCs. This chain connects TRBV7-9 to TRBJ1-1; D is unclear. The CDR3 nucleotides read TGTGCCAGCAGCTTAGCGCCGGGGAACACTGAAGCTTTCTTT. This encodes CASSLAPGNTEAFF. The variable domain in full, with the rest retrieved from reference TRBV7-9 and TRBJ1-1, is DTGVSQNPRHKITKRGQNVTFRCDPISEHNRLYWYRQTLGQGPEFLTYFQNEAQLEKSRLLSDRFSAERPKGSFSTLEIQRTEQGDSAMYLCASSLAPGNTEAFFGQGTRLTVV.